Sequencing of this T cell receptor beta chain was carried out in a study of blood T cell repertoires in COVID-19. The overall study: The origin of the acute and convalescent COVID-19 samples was the United States, Italy and Spain.

The data were produced by immunoSEQ multiplex PCR, yet TCRdb's version contains in-frame clones alone and is incomplete. The repertoire consists of under 300,000 clones, with approximately 84% occurring once and the leading ten covering 3.4%. Participants were placed into cohorts based on the clinical history they reported. Recovered status applied to Cohort 3 donors who had two consecutive negative PCRs. It also applied to those with clearance or with symptom resolution. CDR3 length: 15 amino acids. With 1 base clipped from V and 6 bases from J, the junction kept 8 bases outside the gene matches. From germline, CDR1 is SGHTA and CDR2 FQGNSA. This clone showed up just a few times.

Sequenced material: PBMCs or T cells enriched from blood (not recorded which). The rearrangement links TRBV7-2 to TRBJ2-5; TRBD1 aligns across 7 bases. This TCR derives from a man aged 45 to 65 who had recovered from COVID-19. Here the CDR3 reads CASSLEGGAVKTQYF. The CDR3 DNA sequence: TGTGCCAGCAGCTTAGAAGGGGGCGCAGTCAAGACCCAGTACTTC.